Here is one T cell receptor (beta chain) with its context. This entry comes from a study of blood T cell repertoires in COVID-19. About the study: COVID-19 samples from acute and convalescent phases originated in the United States, Italy and Spain. T cells, B-cell-depleted T cells, or PBMCs supplied cDNA or gDNA.

Authors' processing steps: Nucleated cell counts were estimated from reference gene primer amplification. Generated by immunoSEQ multiplex PCR, the TCRdb table keeps only in-frame clones and is missing some. The V and J calls and clone size come from that table; D and trimming were worked out from the DNA. The sample lists about 74,000 clones; approximately 84% were seen once. The CDR3 covers 14 residues. Germline lookup yields CDR1 SQVTM and CDR2 ANQGSEA. Trimming took 6 bases from V and 4 from J, leaving 15 bases between them. The clonotype originates from a man between 65 and 85 years old with acute or convalescent COVID-19. The chain joins TRBV29-1 to TRBJ2-2, with unresolved D. Sequencing was done on a sample of peripheral blood. The CDR3 nucleotides are TGCAGCGTACGCCTTGTTAGTGTCACCGGGGAGCTGTTTTTT. Translating gives CSVRLVSVTGELFF.